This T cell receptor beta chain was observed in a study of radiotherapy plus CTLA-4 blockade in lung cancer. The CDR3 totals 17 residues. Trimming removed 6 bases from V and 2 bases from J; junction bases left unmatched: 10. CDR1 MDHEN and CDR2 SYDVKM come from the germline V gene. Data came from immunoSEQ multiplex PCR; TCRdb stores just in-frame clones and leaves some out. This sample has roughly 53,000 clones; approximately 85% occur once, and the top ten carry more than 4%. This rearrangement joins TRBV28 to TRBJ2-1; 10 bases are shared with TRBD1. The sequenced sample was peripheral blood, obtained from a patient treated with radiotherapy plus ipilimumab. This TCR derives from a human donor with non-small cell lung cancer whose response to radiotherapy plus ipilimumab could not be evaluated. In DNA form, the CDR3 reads TGTGCCAGCAGCCAACGGACCGGGACAGGGGCCTACAATGAGCAGTTCTTC. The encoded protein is CASSQRTGTGAYNEQFF.